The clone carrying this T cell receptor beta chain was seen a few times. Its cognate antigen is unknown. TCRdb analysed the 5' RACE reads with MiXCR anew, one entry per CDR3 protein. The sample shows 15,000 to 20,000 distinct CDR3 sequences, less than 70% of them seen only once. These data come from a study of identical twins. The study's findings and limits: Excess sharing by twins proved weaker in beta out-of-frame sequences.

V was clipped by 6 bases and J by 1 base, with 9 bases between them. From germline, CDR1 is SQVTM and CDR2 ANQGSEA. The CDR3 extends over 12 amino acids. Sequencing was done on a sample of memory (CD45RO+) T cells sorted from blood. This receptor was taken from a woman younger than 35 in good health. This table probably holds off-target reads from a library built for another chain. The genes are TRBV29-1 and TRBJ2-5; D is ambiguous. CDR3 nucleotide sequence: TGCAGCGTGGGTCAGTCCCAAGAGACCCAGTACTTC. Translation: CSVGQSQETQYF.